This T cell receptor beta chain comes out of a study of T cell responses to AZD1222 COVID-19 vaccine. Points on this clone: What it binds is unknown.

Clones were sequenced by immunoSEQ multiplex PCR, and TCRdb holds only the in-frame ones, with some missing. The repertoire holds approximately 210,000 clones, with 90% to 95% as singletons. Points from the study as a whole: Two doses of AZD1222 preceded a rise in Spike-specific TCR breadth and depth. The CD4 TCRs associated with vaccination extended across spike and predominated at 160-218 and 743-854. Females outnumbered males among donors, who were mostly white British; clonal diversity was possibly underestimated. Sampling captured repertoires only after the peak T cell response.

The input for sequencing was peripheral blood, taken 28 days after the second AZD1222 dose. The source of this sequence is an adult who received the AZD1222 COVID-19 vaccine.

CDR3 sequence: CASSDQRTSSYNEQFF. CDR3 bases: TGCGCCAGCAGTGATCAGCGTACCAGCTCCTACAATGAGCAGTTCTTC. The chain employs TRBV10-1 and TRBJ2-1; D gene uncertain. The CDR3 has 16 residues. Germline V CDR1 and CDR2: WNHNN, SYGVQD (reference sequence). V was pared by 3 bases and J by 0 bases, with 12 bases between.